A single sample gave rise to the 16 T cell receptor beta chains below, sequenced in a study of blood T cells in healthy people across ages. For the second PCR, which ran for about 6 to 11 cycles, a sample-barcoded 5' primer and a J-beta primer mix were used. TCRdb analysed the 5' RACE reads with MiXCR anew, one entry per CDR3 protein. The sample shows about 780,000 distinct CDR3 sequences, around half of them seen only once. What was sequenced was blood. Receptors were obtained from an older man in good health.

The sample holds a few counts of this clonotype. This chain links TRBV27 with TRBJ1-2, with D unclear. V shed 3 bases and J shed 4 bases, with 6 bases lying between them. The CDR3 is 12 residues long. Germline CDR1 MNHEY, CDR2 SMNVEV (reference sequence). CDR3 protein: CASSLTVYGYTF. In nucleotides, the CDR3 is TGTGCCAGCAGTTTGACTGTCTATGGCTACACCTTC.

The chain combines TRBV5-1 with TRBJ2-1; possible D gene TRBD2, 6 bases. The V end was cut by 0 bases, the J end by 5 bases, with 12 bases between. The CDR3 is made up of 15 amino acids. Per the germline V gene, CDR1 is SGHRS and CDR2 is YFSETQ. The chain's CDR3 is CASSLGTPGDNEQFF. CDR3 coding DNA: TGCGCCAGCAGCTTGGGTACTCCGGGGGACAATGAGCAGTTCTTC. The entire variable domain, with the rest obtained from reference TRBV5-1 and TRBJ2-1, is as follows: KAGVTQTPRYLIKTRGQQVTLSCSPISGHRSVSWYQQTPGQGLQFLFEYFSETQRNKGNFPGRFSGRQFSNSRSEMNVSTLELGDSALYLCASSLGTPGDNEQFFGPGTRLTVL.

The chain combines TRBV28 with TRBJ1-2; D call uncertain. Trimming took off 2 bases at V and 4 bases at J, with 11 bases between the two ends. The germline V gene has CDR1 MDHEN and CDR2 SYDVKM. The CDR3 length is 14 residues. CDR3 loop: CASSLDGRLYGYTF. DNA for the CDR3: TGTGCCAGCAGTTTAGACGGACGGCTCTATGGCTACACCTTC.

Comment on this clonotype: A much larger clone lies one base from this, so it may be a read error. The chain has TRBV27 and TRBJ2-5; D gene unclear. CDR1 is MNHEY and CDR2 is SMNVEV in the germline V gene (reference sequence). CDR3 length: 13 amino acids. The CDR3 DNA sequence: TGTGCCGGCAGTTACGGGCCCGTGGAGACCCAGTACTTC. It encodes CAGSYGPVETQYF.

The chain is built from TRBV6-5 and TRBJ2-1; D possibly corresponds to TRBD2 (5 bases). The germline gives CDR1 MNHEY, CDR2 SVGAGI. V was trimmed by 6 bases and J by 9 bases, leaving 18 bases between them. There are 14 residues in the CDR3. The chain's CDR3 is CASSVSRGSGEQFF. The CDR3 DNA reads as TGTGCCAGCAGCGTCAGCCGCGGGTCGGGTGAGCAGTTCTTC.

This clonotype was counted only a few times. The J gene is TRBJ2-3, the V gene TRBV5-1; 7 nucleotides agree with TRBD2. The length of the CDR3 is 15 residues. From germline, CDR1 is SGHRS and CDR2 YFSETQ. Losses at the gene ends were 5 bases for V and 3 bases for J; bases not matched to a gene: 9. Written as DNA, the CDR3 is TGCGCCAGCAGGGGAGCGGGAAACCCTACAGATACGCAGTATTTT. Translation: CASRGAGNPTDTQYF.

The chain combines TRBV7-2 with TRBJ2-3; TRBD2 matches 10 bases. Trimming took 3 bases from V and 6 from J; bases not matched to a gene: 3. CDR1 and CDR2 from the germline V gene are SGHTA and FQGNSA. The CDR3 length is 14 residues. The CDR3 nucleotides are TGTGCCAGCAGCTTGTCTAGCGGGAGCGATACGCAGTATTTT. Protein: CASSLSSGSDTQYF.

CDR3 nucleotide sequence: TGTGCCAGCAGCCAAAATCCCGGGACGGACAATTCACCCCTCCACTTT. Its protein is CASSQNPGTDNSPLHF. The chain links TRBV4-2 to TRBJ1-6; the D gene is possibly TRBD1 (5 bases). CDR1 is LGHNA, CDR2 YNFKEQ, per germline. The CDR3 has 16 amino acids. The V end lost 2 bases, the J end lost 7 bases, and 15 bases lay between the germline ends.

V and J are TRBV7-2 and TRBJ1-6; 7 bases are shared with TRBD1. The J segment lost 7 bases and the V segment lost 5 bases, leaving 5 bases of the junction unmatched. This CDR3 has 14 residues. Germline assignment: CDR1 SGHTA and CDR2 FQGNSA. The CDR3, as DNA: TGTGCCAGCAGCGTAGGCAGGGGGAATTCACCCCTCCACTTT. This codes for CASSVGRGNSPLHF. The complete variable domain, with remaining parts taken from reference TRBV7-2 and TRBJ1-6, reads GAGVSQSPSNKVTEKGKDVELRCDPISGHTALYWYRQSLGQGLEFLIYFQGNSAPDKSGLPSDRFSAERTGGSVSTLTIQRTQQEDSAVYLCASSVGRGNSPLHFGNGTRLTVT.

This chain connects TRBV27 to TRBJ2-7; D not resolved. This CDR3 contains 14 residues. The V gene lost 2 bases and the J gene lost 0 bases, with 8 bases spanning the gap. Per the germline V gene, CDR1 is MNHEY and CDR2 is SMNVEV (reference sequence). The chain's CDR3 is CASSLMGFSYEQYF. CDR3 coding DNA: TGTGCCAGCAGTTTAATGGGGTTCTCCTACGAGCAGTACTTC.

Comments on this clonotype: Given the absence of the conserved phenylalanine or tryptophan at the CDR3 end, a read error is likely. This chain connects TRBV20-1 to TRBJ1-4; 8 bases map to TRBD1. V dropped 5 bases and J dropped 12; count of bases not matched to a gene: 8. The CDR3 length is 12 residues. CDR1 and CDR2 (germline): DFQATT, SNEGSKA (reference sequence). CDR3 in DNA: TGCAGTGCTTGGGACAGGTTAGGGGAACTGTTTCTT. This sequence encodes CSAWDRLGELFL.

This chain connects TRBV3-1 to TRBJ2-5; TRBD1 matches at 8 bases. From germline, CDR1 is LGHDT and CDR2 YNNKEL (reference sequence). J lost 4 bases, V lost 5 bases, and 9 bases had no gene match. The CDR3 has 15 amino acids. The CDR3 region is CASSLRTGRGETQYF. The CDR3 nucleotides are TGTGCCAGCAGCTTAAGGACAGGGCGTGGAGAGACCCAGTACTTC.

This clonotype turned up a few times. J is TRBJ1-5 and V is TRBV5-1; 8 nucleotides agree with TRBD1. This CDR3 comprises 16 residues. CDR1 is SGHRS, CDR2 YFSETQ, per germline. V was pared by 4 bases and J by 2 bases, with 8 bases of the junction left unmatched. This CDR3 is CASSREGQGGNQPQHF. As DNA, the CDR3 is TGCGCCAGCAGCCGAGAAGGACAGGGTGGCAATCAGCCCCAGCATTTT.

The chain links TRBV27 to TRBJ1-2, with D possibly being TRBD1 (5 bases). Per the germline V gene, CDR1 is MNHEY and CDR2 is SMNVEV (reference sequence). The CDR3 loop spans 18 amino acids. Trimming took 6 bases from V and 0 from J, leaving 23 bases between them. The DNA for the CDR3 is TGTGCCAGCAGCTCAGTTTATCTTACAGGCCGTCCTAACTATGGCTACACCTTC. This sequence encodes CASSSVYLTGRPNYGYTF.

This clonotype was picked up a small number of times. V is TRBV5-6 and J is TRBJ2-1; 7 bases match TRBD2. The CDR3 extends over 13 amino acids. Trimming took 2 bases from V and 8 from J; bases not matched to a gene: 4. Germline V lookup: CDR1 SGHDT, CDR2 YYEEEE. For the CDR3, the DNA is TGTGCCAGCAGCTTTGGCGGGAGCCATGAGCAGTTCTTC. As protein: CASSFGGSHEQFF.

The chain links TRBV5-1 to TRBJ1-1; D uncertain. This CDR3 has 15 residues. Deletions cut 1 base from V and 3 bases from J, with 13 bases between. Germline CDR1 is SGHRS and CDR2 is YFSETQ. For the CDR3, the DNA is TGCGCCAGCAGCTTGTATAGACATGAGGACACTGAAGCTTTCTTT. This translates into CASSLYRHEDTEAFF.